Listed below are T cell receptor beta chains from one sample, sequenced in a study of CD8 T cells in ankylosing spondylitis. TCRdb re-derived calls from the 5' RACE reads in MiXCR, one entry per CDR3 protein. This sample has some 270,000 distinct CDR3 sequences, with more than 25% found just once. The sequenced material came from blood, either unsorted or a sorted T cell fraction (not recorded which). These receptors originate from a male donor with ankylosing spondylitis or in good health (not recorded which). Both conserved end residues are part of each CDR3. D genes are given only for firm matches. Clone size is shown for a subset of rows, as once, few, many or a class of expanded clone.

clone_size,v_call,d_call,j_call,cdr3_nt,cdr3_aa
few,TRBV6-1,.,TRBJ2-5,TGTGCCAGCAGTCAGGCTGAAACAGGCCAAGAGACCCAGTACTTC,CASSQAETGQETQYF
.,TRBV7-3,.,TRBJ2-3,TGTGCCAGCAGCTTAATTCGGGGTAGGACAGATACGCAGTATTTT,CASSLIRGRTDTQYF
.,TRBV4-2,TRBD1,TRBJ1-5,TGTGCCAGCAGCCAGATGGGACAGGGTAGCGGGCAGCCCCAGCATTTT,CASSQMGQGSGQPQHF
.,TRBV11-3,TRBD2,TRBJ2-7,TGTGCCAGCAGCGAACTAGCGGGGGGCTCCTACGAGCAGTACTTC,CASSELAGGSYEQYF
.,TRBV12-3/TRBV12-4,TRBD1,TRBJ1-1,TGTGCCAGCAGTTCCCGGACAGGATCGAACACTGAAGCTTTCTTT,CASSSRTGSNTEAFF
few,TRBV5-1,TRBD1,TRBJ1-6,TGCGCCAGCAGCCCGGGACAGGGGCGGAATTCACCCCTCCACTTT,CASSPGQGRNSPLHF
.,TRBV5-1,.,TRBJ2-7,TGCGCCAGCAGCTCAACCAGGGGCTACGAGCAGTACTTC,CASSSTRGYEQYF
few,TRBV6-5,TRBD2,TRBJ2-7,TGTGCCAGCAGTTTCCCCGGGACTAGCAGGAATGAGCAGTACTTC,CASSFPGTSRNEQYF
.,TRBV24-1,.,TRBJ2-2,TGTGCCACCAGTGAAGGAGGGTGGGACACCGGGGAGCTGTTTTTT,CATSEGGWDTGELFF
few,TRBV20-1,.,TRBJ2-1,TGCAGTGCCCCTATGGGAACAAAATACAATGAGCAGTTCTTC,CSAPMGTKYNEQFF
.,TRBV10-3,.,TRBJ2-3,TGTGCCATCCGTCTAGCGAGGGAAGGGGATACGCAGTATTTT,CAIRLAREGDTQYF
few,TRBV9,.,TRBJ2-2,TGTGCCAGCAGCGTAGCAGTTTACACCGGGGAGCTGTTTTTT,CASSVAVYTGELFF
.,TRBV11-2,.,TRBJ2-4,TGTGCCAGCAGCCCCACTGTGGGCGAAAACATTCAGTACTTC,CASSPTVGENIQYF
few,TRBV6-1,.,TRBJ2-1,TGTGCCGCATGGACGGAGGGGCAATACAATGAGCAGTTCTTC,CAAWTEGQYNEQFF